What follows is one T cell receptor (beta chain) and its context. Its antigen remains unknown. This PCR relied on a set of 60 Vbeta primers and 13 Jbeta primers. Source study methods: Among the unique TCR beta chains that a later analysis counted, about 86 million in all, roughly 9.9 million were shared. The protocol was immunoSEQ multiplex PCR, while the TCRdb copy is restricted to in-frame clones and leaves out a portion. V and J calls and clone size are those listed in that table; D and trimming were worked out from the DNA. Of fewer than 250,000 clones listed, roughly 82% are singletons. The data derive from a study of cytomegalovirus exposure and HLA in healthy donors. Study outcomes and limitations: For cytomegalovirus status, the classifier reportedly gave diagnoses with high specificity and sensitivity. About 87% or about 30% of the time was how often most TCR beta V segments were productive, according to an earlier analysis. Later analysis showed TCR association rates varying by HLA locus, highest for DRB1 and lowest for HLA-C.

The ends were cut back, 3 bases at V and 6 bases at J, with 12 bases in the middle. Looked up from germline, CDR1 is MGHRA and CDR2 is YSYEKL. The CDR3 loop spans 13 amino acids. This clonotype was sampled from a man aged 35-49 years in good health and CMV-seropositive. The chain links TRBV4-1 to TRBJ2-7; D is possibly TRBD1 (6 bases). The sequenced material came from PBMCs. The CDR3 DNA is TGCGCCAGCAGCCATGACCCAGGGGCCGAGCAGTACGTC. This translates into CASSHDPGAEQYV.